The 5 T cell receptor beta chains below come from one sample, sequenced in a study of blood T cell repertoires in COVID-19. The data were produced by immunoSEQ multiplex PCR, yet TCRdb's version contains in-frame clones alone and is incomplete. This sample has 45,000 to 50,000 clones, with roughly 82% found just once. Sequences were obtained from peripheral blood. These TCRs come from a man in his forties with acute or convalescent COVID-19.

This sequence joins TRBV13 and TRBJ1-4; no firm D call. The CDR3 contains 17 residues. Germline V lookup: CDR1 PRHDT, CDR2 FYEKMQ (reference sequence). V dropped 2 bases and J dropped 0 bases, with 13 bases sitting between them. This chain's CDR3 is CASSLFPGITTNEKLFF. The CDR3 coding sequence is TGTGCCAGCAGCTTATTTCCGGGGATCACAACTAATGAAAAACTGTTTTTT.

V and J are TRBV6-6 and TRBJ1-6; 7 bases match TRBD1. This CDR3 comprises 16 residues. The germline gives CDR1 MNHNY, CDR2 SVGAGI (reference sequence). V lost 6 bases to trimming and J lost 0 bases; unmatched junction nucleotides: 5. DNA of the CDR3: TGTGCCAGCAGCCGGGACAGCAGCTCCTATAATTCACCCCTCCACTTT. Translating it yields CASSRDSSSYNSPLHF.

The chain recombines TRBV7-9 with TRBJ1-1; tentative D call: TRBD1 (6 bases). The CDR3 is 14 amino acids. Germline-derived CDR1 and CDR2 are SEHNR and FQNEAQ (reference sequence). V lost 5 bases to trimming and J lost 5 bases, with 15 bases between them. The CDR3 sequence: CASSPGHQGTEAFF. The CDR3, as DNA: TGTGCCAGCAGCCCGGGACACCAGGGGACTGAAGCTTTCTTT.

The chain uses TRBV12-3 or TRBV12-4 and TRBJ1-1; 7 bases are a match to TRBD1. V was clipped by 7 bases and J by 4 bases; unmatched bases: 6. The CDR3 runs 13 residues. In DNA, the CDR3 is TGTGCCAGCAAACTAGGGACAGCCACTGAAGCTTTCTTT. As protein: CASKLGTATEAFF.

V is TRBV3-1 (or the pseudogene TRBV3-2) and J is TRBJ1-6; D not resolved. V lost 4 bases and J lost 0, with 7 bases in between. The CDR3 sequence is 15 residues long. Germline V gene sequence: CDR1 LGHDT, CDR2 YNNKEL (reference sequence). The CDR3 DNA reads as TGTGCCAGCAGCCTCTCTAGCTCCTATAATTCACCCCTCCACTTT. Translating gives CASSLSSSYNSPLHF.